Below, one T cell receptor beta chain is given with its context. TCRdb's table, derived via immunoSEQ multiplex PCR, lists solely in-frame clones and lacks some. The sample holds about 90,000 clones; less than 90% are singletons and the top ten take 6.8%. The sample belongs to a study of glioma-infiltrating T cells after dendritic cell vaccination. The germline V gene encodes CDR1 MNHNS and CDR2 SASEGT. The CDR3 consists of 15 residues. V dropped 6 bases and J dropped 1 base, with 13 bases sitting between them. Time point of the sample: after dendritic cell vaccination, including at tumor progression/relapse.

J is TRBJ1-5 and V is TRBV6-1; TRBD1 is a possible D gene (6 bases). The receptor comes from a human donor with glioblastoma. The starting material was blood, obtained after dendritic cell vaccination. CDR3 in DNA: TGTGCCAGCAGGTTAGGGGGTGGGAGCAATCAGCCCCAGCATTTT. Its translation is CASRLGGGSNQPQHF.